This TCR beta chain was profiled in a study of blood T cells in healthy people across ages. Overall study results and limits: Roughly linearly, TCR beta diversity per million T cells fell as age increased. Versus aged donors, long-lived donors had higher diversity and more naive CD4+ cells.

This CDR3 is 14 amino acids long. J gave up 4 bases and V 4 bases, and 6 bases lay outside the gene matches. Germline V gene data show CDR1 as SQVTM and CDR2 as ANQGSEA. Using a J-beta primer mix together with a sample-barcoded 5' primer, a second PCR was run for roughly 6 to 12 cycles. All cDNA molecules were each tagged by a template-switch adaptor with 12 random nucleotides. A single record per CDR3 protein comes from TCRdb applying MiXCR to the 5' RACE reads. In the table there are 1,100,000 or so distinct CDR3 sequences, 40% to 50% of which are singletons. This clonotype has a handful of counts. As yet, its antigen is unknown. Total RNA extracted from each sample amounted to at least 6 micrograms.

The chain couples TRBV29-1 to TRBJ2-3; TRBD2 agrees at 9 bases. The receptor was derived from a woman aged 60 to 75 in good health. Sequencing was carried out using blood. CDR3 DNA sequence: TGCAGCGTTGTTAGCGGGAGTTGGGCAGATACGCAGTATTTT. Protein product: CSVVSGSWADTQYF.